The sequence of this T cell receptor (beta chain) was determined in a study of blood T cell repertoires in COVID-19. Here immunoSEQ multiplex PCR was the method, and the copy in TCRdb shows in-frame clones only, minus some. There are about 120,000 clones in the sample; approximately 87% occur only once, and about 2% lies in the top ten. Germline assignment: CDR1 LNHDA and CDR2 SQIVND (reference sequence). The CDR3 totals 15 residues. V gave up 3 bases and J gave up 4 bases, with 15 bases separating them. Source material: peripheral blood. The sequence was collected from a woman aged 45-60 years with acute or convalescent COVID-19. The chain joins TRBV19 to TRBJ2-5; TRBD1 is a possible D gene (5 bases). CDR3 loop: CASSMVGREAETQYF. CDR3 bases: TGTGCCAGTAGTATGGTCGGCAGGGAAGCAGAGACCCAGTACTTC. The full variable domain, its missing parts supplied by reference TRBV19 and TRBJ2-5, is DGGITQSPKYLFRKEGQNVTLSCEQNLNHDAMYWYRQDPGQGLRLIYYSQIVNDFQKGDIAEGYSVSREKKESFPLTVTSAQKNPTAFYLCASSMVGREAETQYFGPGTRLLVL.